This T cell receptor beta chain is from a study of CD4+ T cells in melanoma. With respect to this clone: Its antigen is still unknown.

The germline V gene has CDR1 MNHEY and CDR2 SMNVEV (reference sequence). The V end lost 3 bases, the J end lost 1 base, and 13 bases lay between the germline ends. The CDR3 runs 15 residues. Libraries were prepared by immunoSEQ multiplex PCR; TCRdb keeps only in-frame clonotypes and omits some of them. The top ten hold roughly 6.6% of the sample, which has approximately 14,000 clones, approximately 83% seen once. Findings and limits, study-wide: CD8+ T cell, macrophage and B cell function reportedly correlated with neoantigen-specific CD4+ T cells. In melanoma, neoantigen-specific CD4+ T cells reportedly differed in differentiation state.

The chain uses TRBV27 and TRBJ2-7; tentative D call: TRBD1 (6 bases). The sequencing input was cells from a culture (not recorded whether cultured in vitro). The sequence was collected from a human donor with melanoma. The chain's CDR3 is CASSFDRFGSYEQYF. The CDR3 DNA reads TGTGCCAGCAGTTTTGACAGGTTTGGATCCTACGAGCAGTACTTC.